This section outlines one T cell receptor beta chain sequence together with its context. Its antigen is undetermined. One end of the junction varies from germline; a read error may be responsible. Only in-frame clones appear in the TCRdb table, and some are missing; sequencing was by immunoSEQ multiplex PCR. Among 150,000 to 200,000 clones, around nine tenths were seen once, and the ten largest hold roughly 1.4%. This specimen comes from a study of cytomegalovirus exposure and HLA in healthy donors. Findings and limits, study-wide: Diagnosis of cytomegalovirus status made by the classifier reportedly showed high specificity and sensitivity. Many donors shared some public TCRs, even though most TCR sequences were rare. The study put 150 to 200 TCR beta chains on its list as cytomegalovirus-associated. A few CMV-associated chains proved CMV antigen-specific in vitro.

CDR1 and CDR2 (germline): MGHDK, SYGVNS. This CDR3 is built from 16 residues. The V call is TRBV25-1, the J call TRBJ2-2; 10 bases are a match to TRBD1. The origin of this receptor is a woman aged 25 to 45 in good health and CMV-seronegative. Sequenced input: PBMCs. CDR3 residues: CAGREDRGALNGELFF. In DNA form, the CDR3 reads TGTGCCGGCAGGGAGGACAGGGGGGCCCTTAACGGGGAGCTGTTTTTT.